One sample yielded the 2 T cell receptor beta chains listed below, sequenced in a study of blood T cell repertoires in COVID-19. Assay used: immunoSEQ multiplex PCR; TCRdb lists only in-frame clones, some missing. The sample has fewer than 350,000 clones, about 88% seen once. Input material: PBMCs or T cells enriched from blood (not recorded which). All receptors derive from a woman aged 40-49 years who had recovered from COVID-19.

This chain links TRBV19 with TRBJ1-6, with TRBD1 matching over 8 bases. Germline V gives CDR1 LNHDA, CDR2 SQIVND (reference sequence). V lost 4 bases, J lost 2 bases, and 4 bases stayed unmatched. The CDR3 spans 16 residues. The CDR3 loop reads CASSNTGGTYNSPLHF. The CDR3 coding sequence is TGTGCCAGTAGTAACACAGGGGGAACCTATAATTCACCCCTCCACTTT.

The chain uses TRBV25-1 and TRBJ2-1; a possible D gene is TRBD2 (5 bases). The ends were cut back, 3 bases at V and 12 bases at J, with 18 bases in the middle. Looked up from germline, CDR1 is MGHDK and CDR2 is SYGVNS. There are 14 residues in the CDR3. CDR3 sequence (DNA): TGTGCCAGCAGTGACTCAATGAGGACTCTCGGGCAGTTCTTC. Protein sequence: CASSDSMRTLGQFF.